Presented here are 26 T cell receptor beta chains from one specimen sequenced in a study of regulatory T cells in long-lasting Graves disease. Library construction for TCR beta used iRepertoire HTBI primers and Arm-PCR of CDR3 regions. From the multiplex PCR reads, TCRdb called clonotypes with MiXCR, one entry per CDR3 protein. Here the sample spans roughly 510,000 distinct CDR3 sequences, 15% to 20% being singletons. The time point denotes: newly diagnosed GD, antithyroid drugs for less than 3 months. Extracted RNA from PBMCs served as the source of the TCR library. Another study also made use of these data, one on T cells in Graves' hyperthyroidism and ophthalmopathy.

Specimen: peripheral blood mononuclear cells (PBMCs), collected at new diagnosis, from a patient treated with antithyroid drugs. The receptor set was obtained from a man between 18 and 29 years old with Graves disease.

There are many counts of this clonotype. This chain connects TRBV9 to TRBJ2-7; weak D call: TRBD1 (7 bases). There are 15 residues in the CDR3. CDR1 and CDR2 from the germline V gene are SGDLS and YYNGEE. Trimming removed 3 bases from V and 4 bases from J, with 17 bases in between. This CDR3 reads CASSDGGTEPYEQYF. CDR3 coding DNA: TGTGCCAGCAGCGACGGAGGGACAGAGCCTTACGAGCAGTACTTC.

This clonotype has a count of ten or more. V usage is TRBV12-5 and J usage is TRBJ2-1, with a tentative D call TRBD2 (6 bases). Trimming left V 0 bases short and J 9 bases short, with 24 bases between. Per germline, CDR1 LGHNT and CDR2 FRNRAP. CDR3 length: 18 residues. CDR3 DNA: TGTGCTAGTGGTTTGGTACAAGGTAGCGGAGACAGTAGTACTGAGCAGTTCTTC. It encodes CASGLVQGSGDSSTEQFF.

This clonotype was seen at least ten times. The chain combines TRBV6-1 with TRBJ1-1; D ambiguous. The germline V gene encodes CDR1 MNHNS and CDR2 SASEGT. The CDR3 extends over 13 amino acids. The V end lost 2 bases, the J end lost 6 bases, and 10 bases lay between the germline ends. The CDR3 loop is CASSETGNAEAFF. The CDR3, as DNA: TGTGCCAGCAGTGAAACGGGTAACGCTGAAGCTTTCTTT.

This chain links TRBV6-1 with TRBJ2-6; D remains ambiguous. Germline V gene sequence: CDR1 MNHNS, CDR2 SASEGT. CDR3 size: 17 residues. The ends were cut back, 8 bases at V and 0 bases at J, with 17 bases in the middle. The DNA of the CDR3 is TGTGCCAGCGAACAGTACTCGAAGACCTCTGGGGCCAACGTCCTGACTTTC. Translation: CASEQYSKTSGANVLTF.

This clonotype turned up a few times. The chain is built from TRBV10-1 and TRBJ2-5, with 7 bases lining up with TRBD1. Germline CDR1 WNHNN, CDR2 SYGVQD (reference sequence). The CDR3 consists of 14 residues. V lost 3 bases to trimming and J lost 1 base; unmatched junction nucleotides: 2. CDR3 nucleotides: TGCGCCAGCAGTGATGGGACAGCCCAAGAGACCCAGTACTTC. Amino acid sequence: CASSDGTAQETQYF.

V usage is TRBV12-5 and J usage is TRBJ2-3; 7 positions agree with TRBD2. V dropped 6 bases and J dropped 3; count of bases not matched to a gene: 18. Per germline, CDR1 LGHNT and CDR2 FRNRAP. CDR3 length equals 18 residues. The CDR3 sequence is CASGRLTSSGLQTDTQYF. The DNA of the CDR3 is TGTGCTAGTGGGCGATTAACTTCCTCGGGACTACAGACAGATACGCAGTATTTT.

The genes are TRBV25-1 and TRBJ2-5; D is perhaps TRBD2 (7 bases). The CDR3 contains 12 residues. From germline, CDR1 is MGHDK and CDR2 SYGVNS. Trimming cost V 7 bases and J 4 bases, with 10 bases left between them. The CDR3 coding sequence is TGTGCCAGCACAGGGGAGGGAGAGACCCAGTACTTC. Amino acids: CASTGEGETQYF.

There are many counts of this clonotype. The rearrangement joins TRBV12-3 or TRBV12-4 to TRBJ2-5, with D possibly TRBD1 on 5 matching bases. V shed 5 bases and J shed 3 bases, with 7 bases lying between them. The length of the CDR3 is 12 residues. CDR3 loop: CASSDREETQYF. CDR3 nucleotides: TGTGCCAGCAGTGACAGAGAAGAGACCCAGTACTTC.

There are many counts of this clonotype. The CDR3 protein is CSARDSAGGETQYF. DNA for the CDR3: TGCAGTGCTAGAGATAGCGCGGGAGGAGAGACCCAGTACTTC. V and J are TRBV20-1 and TRBJ2-5, with 8 bases that match TRBD2. The CDR3 has 14 residues. From germline, CDR1 is DFQATT and CDR2 SNEGSKA (reference sequence). J gave up 4 bases and V 0 bases, and 4 bases lay outside the gene matches.

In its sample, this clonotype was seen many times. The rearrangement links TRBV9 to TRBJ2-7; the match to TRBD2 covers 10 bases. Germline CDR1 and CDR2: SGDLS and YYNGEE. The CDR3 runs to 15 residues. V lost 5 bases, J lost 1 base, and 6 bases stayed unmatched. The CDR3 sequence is CASSTSGDVSYEQYF. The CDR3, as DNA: TGTGCCAGCAGTACTAGCGGGGACGTATCCTACGAGCAGTACTTC.

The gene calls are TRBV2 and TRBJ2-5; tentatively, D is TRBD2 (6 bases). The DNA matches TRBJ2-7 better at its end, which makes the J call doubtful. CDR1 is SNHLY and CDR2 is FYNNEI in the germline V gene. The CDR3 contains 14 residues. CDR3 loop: CASTGRQISYEQYF. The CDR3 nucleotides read TGTGCCAGCACGGGGAGGCAGATTTCCTACGAGCAGTACTTC.

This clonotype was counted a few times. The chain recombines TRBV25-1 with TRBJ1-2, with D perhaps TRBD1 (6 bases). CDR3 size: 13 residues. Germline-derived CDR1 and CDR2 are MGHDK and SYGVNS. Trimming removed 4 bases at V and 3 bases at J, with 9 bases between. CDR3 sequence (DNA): TGTGCCAGCAGTGTACAGGGTCACTATGGCTACACCTTC. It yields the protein CASSVQGHYGYTF.

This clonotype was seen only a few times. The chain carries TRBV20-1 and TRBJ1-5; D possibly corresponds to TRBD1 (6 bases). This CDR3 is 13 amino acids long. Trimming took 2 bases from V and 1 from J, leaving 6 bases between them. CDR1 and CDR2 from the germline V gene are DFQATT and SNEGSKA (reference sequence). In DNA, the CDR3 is TGCAGTGCTAGACAGGGGAGCAATCAGCCCCAGCATTTT. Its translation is CSARQGSNQPQHF.

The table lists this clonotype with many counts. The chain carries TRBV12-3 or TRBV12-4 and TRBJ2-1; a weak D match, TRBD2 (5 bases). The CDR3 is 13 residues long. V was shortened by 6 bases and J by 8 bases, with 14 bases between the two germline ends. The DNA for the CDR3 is TGTGCCAGCAGGATGAGGGAAGGTGATGAGCAGTTCTTC. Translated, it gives CASRMREGDEQFF.

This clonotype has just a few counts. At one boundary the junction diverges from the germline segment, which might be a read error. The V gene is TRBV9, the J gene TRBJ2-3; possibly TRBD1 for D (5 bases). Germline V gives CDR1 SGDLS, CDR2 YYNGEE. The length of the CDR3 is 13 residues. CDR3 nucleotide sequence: TGTGCCAGCAGCGTAGGAGTGACAGATACGCAGTGTTTT. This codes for CASSVGVTDTQCF.

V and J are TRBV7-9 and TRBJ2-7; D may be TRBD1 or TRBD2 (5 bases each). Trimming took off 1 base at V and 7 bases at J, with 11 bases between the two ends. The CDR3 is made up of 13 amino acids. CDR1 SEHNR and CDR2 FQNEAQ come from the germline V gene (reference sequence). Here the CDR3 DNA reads TGTGCCAGCAGCTTAGAATTATGGGGGGAGCAGTACTTC. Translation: CASSLELWGEQYF.

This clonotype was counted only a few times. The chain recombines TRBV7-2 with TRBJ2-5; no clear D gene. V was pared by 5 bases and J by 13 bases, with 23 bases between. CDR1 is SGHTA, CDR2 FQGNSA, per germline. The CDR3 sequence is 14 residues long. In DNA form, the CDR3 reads TGTGCCAGCAGCCCCTACCTGGGCACTACTGGTTGGTACTTC. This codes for CASSPYLGTTGWYF.

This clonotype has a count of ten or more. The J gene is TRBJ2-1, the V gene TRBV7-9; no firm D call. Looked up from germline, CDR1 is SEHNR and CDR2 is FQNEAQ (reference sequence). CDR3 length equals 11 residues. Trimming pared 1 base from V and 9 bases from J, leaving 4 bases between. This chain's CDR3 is CASSLVPEQFF. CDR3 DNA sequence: TGTGCCAGCAGCTTAGTACCTGAGCAGTTCTTC.

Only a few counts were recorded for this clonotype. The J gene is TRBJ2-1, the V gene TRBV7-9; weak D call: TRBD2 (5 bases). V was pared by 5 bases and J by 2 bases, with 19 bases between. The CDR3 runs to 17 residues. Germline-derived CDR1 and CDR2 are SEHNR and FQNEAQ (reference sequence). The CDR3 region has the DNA TGTGCCAGCAGCCCGGCCTCTTCTAGCTTTCCCTACAATGAGCAGTTCTTC. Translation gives CASSPASSSFPYNEQFF.

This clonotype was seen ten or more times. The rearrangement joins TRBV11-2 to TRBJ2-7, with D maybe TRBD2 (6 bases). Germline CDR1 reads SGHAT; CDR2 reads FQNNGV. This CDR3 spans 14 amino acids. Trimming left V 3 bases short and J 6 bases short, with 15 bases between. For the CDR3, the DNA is TGTGCCAGCAGCTTGGGGGGAGAAAGTTTCGAGCAGTACTTC. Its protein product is CASSLGGESFEQYF.

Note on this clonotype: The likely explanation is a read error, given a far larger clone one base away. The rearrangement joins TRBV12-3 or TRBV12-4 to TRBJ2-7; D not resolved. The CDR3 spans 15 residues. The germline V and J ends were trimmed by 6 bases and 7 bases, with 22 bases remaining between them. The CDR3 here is CASSLSWSSYNEQYF. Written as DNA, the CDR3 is TGTGCCAGCAGCCTTAGTTGGAGCTCCTACAATGAGCAGTACTTC.

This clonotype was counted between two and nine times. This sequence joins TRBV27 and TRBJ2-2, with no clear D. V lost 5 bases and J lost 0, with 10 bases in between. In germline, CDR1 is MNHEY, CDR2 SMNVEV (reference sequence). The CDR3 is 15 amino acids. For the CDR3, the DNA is TGTGCCAGCAGTCCAACCATAGCGAACACCGGGGAGCTGTTTTTT. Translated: CASSPTIANTGELFF.

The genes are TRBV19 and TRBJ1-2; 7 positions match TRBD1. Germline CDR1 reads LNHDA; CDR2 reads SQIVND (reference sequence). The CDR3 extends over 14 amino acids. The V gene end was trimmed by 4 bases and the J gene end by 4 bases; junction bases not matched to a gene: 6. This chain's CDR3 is CASSTDRVSYGYTF. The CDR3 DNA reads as TGTGCCAGTAGTACCGACAGGGTTTCCTATGGCTACACCTTC.

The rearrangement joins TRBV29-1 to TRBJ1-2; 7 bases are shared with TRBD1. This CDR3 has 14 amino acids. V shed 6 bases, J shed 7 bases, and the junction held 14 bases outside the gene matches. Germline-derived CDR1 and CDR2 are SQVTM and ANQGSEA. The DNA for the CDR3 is TGCAGCGTAGAACCTGGACAGGCTCCCGGTGGCTACACCTTC. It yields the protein CSVEPGQAPGGYTF.

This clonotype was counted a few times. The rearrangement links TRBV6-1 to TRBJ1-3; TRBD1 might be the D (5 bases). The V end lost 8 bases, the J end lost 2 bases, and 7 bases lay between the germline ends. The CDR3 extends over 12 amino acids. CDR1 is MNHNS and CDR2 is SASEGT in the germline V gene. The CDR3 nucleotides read TGTGCCAGCGGGACGGCTGGAAACACCATATATTTT. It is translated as CASGTAGNTIYF.

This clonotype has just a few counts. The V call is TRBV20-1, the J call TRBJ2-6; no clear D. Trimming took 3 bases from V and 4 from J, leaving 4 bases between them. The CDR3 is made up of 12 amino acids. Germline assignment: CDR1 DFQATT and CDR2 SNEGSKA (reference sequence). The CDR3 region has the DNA TGCAGTGCTAGGATAGGGGCCAACGTCCTGACTTTC. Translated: CSARIGANVLTF.